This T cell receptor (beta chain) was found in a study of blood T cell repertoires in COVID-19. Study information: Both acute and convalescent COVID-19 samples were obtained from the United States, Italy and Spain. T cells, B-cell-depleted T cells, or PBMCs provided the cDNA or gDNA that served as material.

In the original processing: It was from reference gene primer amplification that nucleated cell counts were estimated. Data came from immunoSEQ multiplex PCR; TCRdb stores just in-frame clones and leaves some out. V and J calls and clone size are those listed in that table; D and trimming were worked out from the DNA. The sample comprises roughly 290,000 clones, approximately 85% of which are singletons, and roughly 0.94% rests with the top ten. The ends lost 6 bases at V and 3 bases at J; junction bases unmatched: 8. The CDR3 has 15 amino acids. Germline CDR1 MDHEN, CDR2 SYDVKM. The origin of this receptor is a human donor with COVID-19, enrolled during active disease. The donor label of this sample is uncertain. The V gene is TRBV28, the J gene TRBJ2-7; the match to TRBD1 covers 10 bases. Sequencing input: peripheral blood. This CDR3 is CASSSPGQGNYEQYF. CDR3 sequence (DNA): TGTGCCAGCAGCTCTCCGGGACAGGGGAACTACGAGCAGTACTTC.